This TCR beta chain was recovered during a study of blood T cell repertoires in COVID-19. Study-level information: From the United States, Italy and Spain came samples of acute and convalescent COVID-19. T cells, B-cell-depleted T cells, or PBMCs supplied cDNA or gDNA.

Germline V gene lookup returns CDR1 KGHSH and CDR2 LQKENI. The CDR3 extends over 13 amino acids. Trimming took 6 bases from V and 1 from J, leaving 10 bases between them. In the authors' methods: Reference gene primer amplification gave nucleated cell count estimates. Profiled with immunoSEQ multiplex PCR; TCRdb holds only in-frame clones, not every one. V, J and clone size are those of that table, while D and trimming were read from the DNA. Of tens of thousands of clones listed, roughly 90% were seen once; the top ten hold roughly 15%. The sample taken for sequencing was peripheral blood. This clonotype originated in a woman aged 80 or older with active or convalescent COVID-19. The chain employs TRBV18 and TRBJ2-7, with a tentative D call TRBD2 (6 bases). CDR3 nucleotides: TGTGCCAGCTCGTCGACTAGTTCCTACGAGCAGTACTTC. Translated, it gives CASSSTSSYEQYF.